The 23 T cell receptor beta chains below were found in one sample sequenced in a study of shared clonotypes between healthy human individuals. Assay: immunoSEQ multiplex PCR; the TCRdb copy retains only in-frame clones and omits some. The data contain about 580,000 clones, 98% of them seen just once; the ten biggest clones take up approximately 0.3%. Naive CD8 populations comprised CD45RO-negative cells positively selected for CCR7, excluding terminally differentiated effector memory CD45RA+ cells. Input material: naive CD8+ T cells sorted from blood. The receptors derive from a man younger than 45 in good health.

This chain joins TRBV27 and TRBJ2-1, with 10 bases matching TRBD2. The V gene's germline CDR1 is MNHEY and CDR2 SMNVEV (reference sequence). The CDR3 runs 16 residues. J was trimmed by 6 bases and V by 6 bases; bases with no gene match: 11. The CDR3, as DNA: TGTGCCAGCAGCTACCCGTTGAGCGGGAGGGTCAATGAGCAGTTCTTC. Protein: CASSYPLSGRVNEQFF.

V is TRBV11-2 and J is TRBJ2-1, with 9 bases identical to TRBD2. CDR3 length: 17 amino acids. Per the germline V gene, CDR1 is SGHAT and CDR2 is FQNNGV. The V and J ends lost 1 base and 4 bases, in that order; junction bases with no gene match: 8. The CDR3 coding sequence is TGTGCCAGCAGCTTAGGGCAGGGGAGCGGGAGGTACAATGAGCAGTTCTTC. Amino acids: CASSLGQGSGRYNEQFF.

This chain links TRBV7-9 with TRBJ2-7, with D possibly being TRBD1 (5 bases). Trimming shortened V by 5 bases and J by 6 bases, and 20 bases separated the two germline ends. Per germline, CDR1 SEHNR and CDR2 FQNEAQ (reference sequence). The CDR3 is made up of 15 amino acids. The CDR3 loop is CASSPLDSIPSEQYF. For the CDR3, the DNA is TGTGCCAGCAGCCCTCTAGACAGTATTCCGTCCGAGCAGTACTTC.

The chain recombines TRBV5-1 with TRBJ2-5; possibly TRBD2 for D (5 bases). Looked up from germline, CDR1 is SGHRS and CDR2 is YFSETQ. The CDR3 covers 13 residues. The germline V and J ends were trimmed by 4 bases and 5 bases, with 12 bases remaining between them. As DNA, the CDR3 is TGCGCCAGCAGCCGTCCGTCGGGGGAGACCCAGTACTTC. Encoded protein: CASSRPSGETQYF.

V is TRBV13 and J is TRBJ1-1, with 7 bases aligning to TRBD1. Germline V gene data show CDR1 as PRHDT and CDR2 as FYEKMQ (reference sequence). Trimming took 3 bases from V and 3 from J; bases not matched to a gene: 1. This CDR3 is 13 amino acids long. This CDR3 is CASSFGQDTEAFF. The CDR3 region has the DNA TGTGCCAGCAGCTTCGGACAGGACACTGAAGCTTTCTTT.

The J gene is TRBJ2-7, the V gene TRBV5-5, with D maybe TRBD2 (7 bases). V shed 4 bases and J shed 3 bases, with 14 bases lying between them. The CDR3 spans 14 residues. The germline V gene has CDR1 SGHKS and CDR2 YYEKEE (reference sequence). The CDR3 DNA reads TGTGCCAGCAGCGCGGGGGCTGGAGACTACGAGCAGTACTTC. Amino acids: CASSAGAGDYEQYF.

The chain combines TRBV28 with TRBJ2-1; 7 nucleotides agree with TRBD1. With 10 bases clipped from V and 12 bases from J, the junction kept 9 bases outside the gene matches. This CDR3 comprises 11 residues. Germline V gene sequence: CDR1 MDHEN, CDR2 SYDVKM. Written as DNA, the CDR3 is TGTGCCACCCAACAGGGGCTCCCGCAGTTCTTC. This translates into CATQQGLPQFF.

For the CDR3, the DNA is TGCGCCAGCAGCCAGTACAGGGAGACCCAGTACTTC. It translates to CASSQYRETQYF. V is TRBV5-1 and J is TRBJ2-5, with TRBD1 as a possible D gene (5 bases). This CDR3 spans 12 amino acids. Trimming left V 4 bases short and J 5 bases short, with 9 bases between. Per the germline V gene, CDR1 is SGHRS and CDR2 is YFSETQ.

The chain is built from TRBV15 and TRBJ2-7, with unresolved D. The CDR3 has 14 amino acids. Germline-derived CDR1 and CDR2 are LNHNV and YYDKDF (reference sequence). V was shortened by 6 bases and J by 4 bases, with 16 bases between the two germline ends. DNA of the CDR3: TGTGCCACCAGGGCCTCCGACGGAATGTACGAGCAGTACTTC. Protein sequence: CATRASDGMYEQYF.

The count of this clone is one. V gene TRBV27 combines with J gene TRBJ2-3; 10 nucleotides align to TRBD2. Germline CDR1 is MNHEY and CDR2 is SMNVEV (reference sequence). V dropped 2 bases and J dropped 0; count of bases not matched to a gene: 2. CDR3 size: 16 residues. The CDR3 reads CASSLLGLASTDTQYF. The DNA for the CDR3 is TGTGCCAGCAGTTTACTGGGACTAGCGAGCACAGATACGCAGTATTTT.

The rearrangement uses TRBV27 and TRBJ2-1; 10 nucleotides match TRBD2. V lost 5 bases and J lost 2; bases outside the gene matches: 6. The germline CDR1 and CDR2 sequences are MNHEY and SMNVEV (reference sequence). The CDR3 totals 16 residues. The CDR3 spells CASSPLSGGAYNEQFF. CDR3 DNA: TGTGCCAGCAGTCCTCTCAGCGGGGGGGCCTACAATGAGCAGTTCTTC.

The chain links TRBV27 to TRBJ2-7; D uncertain. Germline lookup yields CDR1 MNHEY and CDR2 SMNVEV (reference sequence). Trimming removed 6 bases from V and 0 bases from J, with 15 bases in between. There are 15 residues in the CDR3. CDR3: CASSRRPTVSYEQYF. DNA of the CDR3: TGTGCCAGCAGCCGACGGCCGACGGTCTCCTACGAGCAGTACTTC.

This chain links TRBV30 with TRBJ2-7; TRBD1 is a possible D gene (5 bases). This CDR3 region has 12 residues. Trimming pared 8 bases from V and 0 bases from J, leaving 11 bases between. Per the germline V gene, CDR1 is GTSNPN and CDR2 is SVGIG (reference sequence). For the CDR3, the DNA is TGTGCCGGGGCCTCAACCTCCTACGAGCAGTACTTC. Translation gives CAGASTSYEQYF.

The CDR3 coding sequence is TGTGCCAGCAGCCCCGGCCACAATGAGCAGTTCTTC. Translation: CASSPGHNEQFF. The V gene is TRBV14, the J gene TRBJ2-1; D not resolved. CDR3 size: 12 residues. Germline CDR1 is SGHDN and CDR2 is FVKESK. V was cut by 4 bases and J by 5 bases, with 6 bases left in between.

The V and J genes are TRBV5-6 and TRBJ2-3, with 11 bases fitting TRBD2. The CDR3 runs 17 residues. CDR1 SGHDT and CDR2 YYEEEE come from the germline V gene. V trimming: 4 bases; J trimming: 0 bases; junction bases outside the gene matches: 7. This CDR3 is CASSSLGLADSTDTQYF. CDR3 coding DNA: TGTGCCAGCAGCAGCCTGGGACTAGCGGATAGCACAGATACGCAGTATTTT.

The V call is TRBV6-6, the J call TRBJ1-2, with a tentative D call TRBD1 (5 bases). The CDR3 totals 13 residues. Germline V gene data show CDR1 as MNHNY and CDR2 as SVGAGI (reference sequence). Trimming left V 2 bases short and J 6 bases short, with 10 bases between. CDR3 residues: CASSYVRGDGYTF. The CDR3 DNA reads as TGTGCCAGCAGTTACGTCCGGGGCGATGGCTACACCTTC.

The chain employs TRBV7-9 and TRBJ2-3; 10 nucleotides line up with TRBD2. Germline loops: CDR1 SEHNR, CDR2 FQNEAQ (reference sequence). The trim removed 0 bases at V and 2 bases at J, leaving 8 bases unmatched. The CDR3 extends over 18 amino acids. CDR3 in amino acids: CASSLALAGVGTTDTQYF. In DNA, the CDR3 is TGTGCCAGCAGCTTAGCCCTAGCGGGAGTGGGGACCACAGATACGCAGTATTTT.

This rearrangement joins TRBV7-3 to TRBJ2-1; D remains ambiguous. V was clipped by 5 bases and J by 5 bases, with 10 bases between them. The CDR3 runs 13 residues. Germline V gene sequence: CDR1 SGHTA, CDR2 FQGTGA. The DNA for the CDR3 is TGTGCCAGCAGCCCTTTTTCGGACAATGAGCAGTTCTTC. Translated: CASSPFSDNEQFF.

This clone was detected once. The chain joins TRBV9 to TRBJ2-1; the match to TRBD2 covers 8 bases. V gave up 3 bases and J gave up 7 bases; unmatched junction bases: 3. There are 13 residues in the CDR3. Germline assignment: CDR1 SGDLS and CDR2 YYNGEE. Written as DNA, the CDR3 is TGTGCCAGCAGCGATGGGACTAGAAATGAGCAGTTCTTC. Amino acids: CASSDGTRNEQFF.

The chain recombines TRBV14 with TRBJ2-3, with D unresolved. CDR3 length equals 13 residues. Trimming stripped 1 base from V and 6 bases from J, with 8 bases between. Germline CDR1 reads SGHDN; CDR2 reads FVKESK. CDR3 sequence (DNA): TGTGCCAGCAGCCAAGGACTTCTGGATACGCAGTATTTT. It yields the protein CASSQGLLDTQYF.

As DNA, the CDR3 is TGTGCCAGCACCAATCAAGGTCTCCTTGACACTGAAGCTTTCTTT. Translating gives CASTNQGLLDTEAFF. The chain joins TRBV7-9 to TRBJ1-1, with unresolved D. The CDR3 has 15 amino acids. The germline V gene has CDR1 SEHNR and CDR2 FQNEAQ (reference sequence). Trimming removed 7 bases at V and 3 bases at J, with 18 bases between.

The chain has TRBV7-8 and TRBJ2-1, with 12 bases fitting TRBD2. Germline V lookup: CDR1 SGHVS, CDR2 FQNEAQ. V was pared by 3 bases and J by 9 bases, with 0 bases of the junction left unmatched. The CDR3 is 13 amino acids. This CDR3 reads CASSLGLAGEQFF. CDR3 sequence (DNA): TGTGCCAGCAGCTTGGGACTAGCGGGTGAGCAGTTCTTC.

The chain has TRBV7-9 and TRBJ2-1; unclear D gene. This CDR3 has 12 residues. Between the trimmed V and J ends, which lost 4 bases and 8 bases, there was a span of 9 bases. CDR1 and CDR2 (germline): SEHNR, FQNEAQ (reference sequence). As DNA, the CDR3 is TGTGCCAGCAGCTCCCGAAGGGATGAGCAGTTCTTC. Translation gives CASSSRRDEQFF. The entire variable domain, with the rest obtained from reference TRBV7-9 and TRBJ2-1, is as follows: DTGVSQNPRHKITKRGQNVTFRCDPISEHNRLYWYRQTLGQGPEFLTYFQNEAQLEKSRLLSDRFSAERPKGSFSTLEIQRTEQGDSAMYLCASSSRRDEQFFGPGTRLTVL.